The clone carrying this TCR beta chain appeared many times. TCRdb independently ran MiXCR on the RT-PCR reads; one entry per CDR3 protein. Of hundreds of thousands of distinct CDR3 sequences detected, 13% to 15% appear once; the ten largest clones hold 3% to 4.5%. This CDR3 contains 16 residues. Trimming shortened V by 3 bases and J by 1 base, and 14 bases separated the two germline ends. The V gene is TRBV12-3 or TRBV12-4, the J gene TRBJ2-3; tentatively, D is TRBD1 (6 bases). The receptor's source is a female donor in good health, serving as a healthy control. The sequencing input was memory CD4+ T cells from blood. CDR3 sequence reads: CASSLTQAGGTDTQYF. CDR3 in DNA: TGTGCCAGCAGTTTGACTCAGGCAGGGGGCACAGATACGCAGTATTTT.